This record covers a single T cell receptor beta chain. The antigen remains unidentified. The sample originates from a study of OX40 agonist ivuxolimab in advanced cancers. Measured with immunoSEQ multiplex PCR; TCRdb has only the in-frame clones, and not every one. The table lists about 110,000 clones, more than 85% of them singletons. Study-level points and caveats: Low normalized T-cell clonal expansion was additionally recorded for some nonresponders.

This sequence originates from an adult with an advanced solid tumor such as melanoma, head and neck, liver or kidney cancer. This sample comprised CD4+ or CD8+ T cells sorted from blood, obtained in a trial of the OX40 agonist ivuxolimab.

This CDR3 reads CAIRPTGTNTGELFF. The CDR3 DNA follows: TGTGCCATCAGGCCGACAGGGACGAACACCGGGGAGCTGTTTTTT. V is TRBV10-3 and J is TRBJ2-2, with 7 bases that match TRBD1. J was trimmed by 0 bases and V by 6 bases; bases with no gene match: 4. Germline V CDR1 and CDR2: ENHRY, SYGVKD. CDR3 length: 15 residues.